The source of this T cell receptor beta chain is a study of beta chain features in type 1 diabetes (dated by TCRdb to the late 2010s). Study-level background: No differences in mean age, gender distribution, total cell number or subset yield were found between patients and healthy donors. A total of approximately 110,000,000 sorted cells were examined across all samples, and a strong correlation was observed between cell number per subset and RNA yield. In the study, recently diagnosed type 1 diabetes patients and matched healthy donors were compared on the TCRB repertoires of their sorted circulating CD4+ T cell subsets. Regulatory and stem cell-like memory subsets were obtained from only 8 patients and roughly eight healthy donors, while naive and central memory subsets were obtained from all 28 donors.

This clone has only a few counts. Its cognate antigen has yet to be identified. There are no base qualities to consult, and no much larger clone falls within one base. Including cysteine and phenylalanine, the CDR3 has 19 amino acids. CDR3 DNA is the only sequence kept; it has 57 bases, read in frame from the first base. V loses 4 bases at its end and J loses 2 bases; junction bases beyond the gene matches: 18. The CDR1 and CDR2 encoded by the germline V gene are SGHRS and YFSETQ. From each donor, a single peripheral blood sample of about 116 mL on average was drawn into heparinised tubes. Naive, central memory, regulatory and stem cell-like memory CD4+ T cells were sorted on a BD FACSAria II using a panel including CD45RO, CCR7, CD25, CD127, CD95 and CD27. Purity was above 95% for every sorted population. Right away, PBMCs were isolated by Lymphoprep density gradient centrifugation and were stained directly, with no culture step. So that batch effects would be minimized, each experiment stained and sorted samples in pairs, pairing one healthy donor with one patient.

What the authors observed across the whole study: Naive, central memory and regulatory TCRB repertoires appeared to be more similar among patients than among healthy donors. Because the HLA sub-analyses included only small numbers of individuals, any influence of HLA type on TCRB rearrangement was left unresolved. Because cDNA rather than genomic DNA was sequenced, highly expressing activated cells could have been over-represented, although no difference in activation and CD3 levels was found between groups. PCR might favor shorter templates, but patient and control samples were amplified and corrected together, so any skew would affect both groups equally. Patients with type 1 diabetes made fewer insertions and deleted more nucleotides at VDJ recombination sites, implying thymic rearrangement abnormalities. Type 1 diabetes patients showed a moderate but significant shortening of TCRB CDR3 length in all four CD4+ subsets.

The High Capacity cDNA Reverse Transcription Kit was used to reverse transcribe all of the isolated RNA, meaning that expressed TCRB transcripts were what got sequenced. Deep immunoSEQ sequencing was applied to naive, central memory and regulatory T cell samples, giving an average of roughly 3.6 million total reads per sample. Sorted cells were lysed in RLT buffer and RNA was extracted with DNase-treated RNeasy Micro or Mini kits, depending on cell number. To prevent cross-contamination, each cell subset was processed individually, whereas patient and healthy donor samples were processed jointly. The immunoSEQ multiplex PCR was used to amplify TCRB sequences from cDNA, generating 87-bp fragments that spanned the CDR3 region. Sequencing of the amplicons was performed on the Illumina HiSeq platform. For the original study's pipeline: PCR bias was corrected computationally using synthetic template baselines, and reads within Hamming distance 2 were collapsed, with unmergeable singletons discarded. Reads were aligned against IMGT to assign V, D and J genes, CDR3 length and insertions or deletions at six rearrangement sites. Clonotype counts were normalized to sorted cell number within each subset before computing true diversity and Gini coefficients with the tcR R package. The overlap coefficient, calculated on TCRB nucleotide sequences, was used to quantify repertoire sharing. Out-of-frame TCRB sequences from naive cells were analyzed as a proxy for the pre-selection repertoire. Here the immuneACCESS table is served through TCRdb, limited to in-frame sequences with V and J called. Missing clones are a known gap in these copies; in checked studies unresolved V genes cover under half, and the rest lacks a known reason. That table supplies the V and J calls and clone size; D and trimming were determined from the DNA. The sample table holds about 250,000 clones, of which less than 15% were seen once. Clones ranked in the top ten supply around 0.03% of the sample.

The sequenced sample was naive CD4+ T cells from blood. Interpreted using the paper, the cell subset or site label stands for: true naive CD4+ T cells. The TCR originated in a woman aged 40 to 49 in good health. Here the chain combines TRBV5-1 and TRBJ2-3; 8 central nucleotides agree with TRBD1. The CDR3 protein is CASSPEPQGAGGFTDTQYF. The DNA sequence follows: TGCGCCAGCAGCCCGGAGCCCCAGGGGGCTGGGGGCTTCACAGATACGCAGTATTTT.